Listed below are T cell receptor beta chains from one sample, sequenced in a study of T cell responses to AZD1222 COVID-19 vaccine. Profiled with immunoSEQ multiplex PCR; TCRdb holds only in-frame clones, not every one. The sample includes about 70,000 clones, 87% of them seen just once. The specimen was peripheral blood, collected 28 days after the second AZD1222 dose. These receptors were obtained from an adult who received the AZD1222 COVID-19 vaccine. Each CDR3 is given without its conserved first and last residue. The order of the fields is clone size, V gene, J gene, CDR3 protein. The size field is filled for only some rows; it gives once, few, many or a size class.

size: .
V: TRBV29-1
J: TRBJ2-7
CDR3: SVFPGHGEQY

size: .
V: TRBV9
J: TRBJ2-2
CDR3: ASSVGGELF

size: .
V: TRBV6-5
J: TRBJ2-2
CDR3: ASTRDRGSGELF

size: .
V: TRBV3-1/TRBV3-2
J: TRBJ2-7
CDR3: ASSQYNVYEQY

size: .
V: TRBV12-3/TRBV12-4
J: TRBJ2-1
CDR3: ASSGTSYNEQF

size: .
V: TRBV10-3
J: TRBJ1-5
CDR3: AISVNPNQPQH

size: .
V: TRBV7-8
J: TRBJ1-1
CDR3: ASSPLTGTEAF

size: once
V: TRBV9
J: TRBJ1-3
CDR3: ASSDRDRGNTIY

size: .
V: TRBV3-1/TRBV3-2
J: TRBJ1-1
CDR3: ASSHQGAPRAEAF

size: .
V: TRBV7-2
J: TRBJ2-5
CDR3: ASSRYGAGGPQETQY

size: .
V: TRBV14
J: TRBJ2-7
CDR3: ASSPAGGPYEQY

size: .
V: TRBV4-1
J: TRBJ1-1
CDR3: ASSQASLFPRGSTEAF

size: .
V: TRBV6-5
J: TRBJ1-5
CDR3: ASRTGYGGFQPQH

size: .
V: TRBV29-1
J: TRBJ1-1
CDR3: SVEMAYTEAF

size: .
V: TRBV13
J: TRBJ1-1
CDR3: ASSLERVVSGSARGNTEAF

size: .
V: TRBV29-1
J: TRBJ1-1
CDR3: SVGQMNTEAF

size: .
V: TRBV5-4
J: TRBJ2-2
CDR3: ASSRDGTGPTGELF

size: .
V: TRBV7-9
J: TRBJ2-7
CDR3: ASSLSRATDYEQY

size: .
V: TRBV27
J: TRBJ1-5
CDR3: ASSLSFNQPQH

size: .
V: TRBV2
J: TRBJ2-1
CDR3: ASSLNEQF

size: .
V: TRBV18
J: TRBJ1-5
CDR3: ASSLGTGRHQPQH

size: .
V: TRBV6-5
J: TRBJ1-4
CDR3: ASSYSYGDEKLF

size: .
V: TRBV6-5
J: TRBJ1-1
CDR3: ASSYGGRNTEAF

size: .
V: TRBV20-1
J: TRBJ1-1
CDR3: SANENTEAF

size: .
V: TRBV29-1
J: TRBJ1-3
CDR3: SVENRNGNTIY

size: .
V: TRBV18
J: TRBJ1-1
CDR3: ASSPGQITEAF

size: .
V: TRBV27
J: TRBJ2-7
CDR3: ASSFGPGQGYEQY

size: .
V: TRBV6-5
J: TRBJ1-1
CDR3: ASVPSTGGAEAF

size: .
V: TRBV28
J: TRBJ1-5
CDR3: ASSTSGTLSNQPQH

size: .
V: TRBV14
J: TRBJ1-1
CDR3: ASSQGHSVTEAF

size: .
V: TRBV30
J: TRBJ1-1
CDR3: AWTRTGVNTEAF

size: .
V: TRBV11-2
J: TRBJ1-1
CDR3: ASSYQGAAEAF

size: .
V: TRBV18
J: TRBJ1-5
CDR3: ASSPGPGSNQPQH

size: .
V: TRBV30
J: TRBJ1-1
CDR3: AWSTSGAPGLAF